The 3 T cell receptor beta chains presented below share a single source sample, sequenced in a study of vaccination and CD4 T cells after COVID-19. Cultured CD4+ T-cell DNA underwent Oncomine TCR Beta short-read sequencing. Via MiXCR, TCRdb re-called the PCR reads, giving one row per CDR3 protein. The data hold about 15,000 distinct CDR3 sequences, with about 39% observed a single time. The treatment here: approximately 9-day PBMC culture with coronavirus spike peptide pools or control peptides (ViraFEST assay). Antigens for these TCRs are unknown. The sample in question was CD4+ T cells from blood, cultured in vitro, obtained before SARS-CoV-2 vaccination. Receptors originate from a human donor who had recovered from COVID-19.

This clonotype was found a few times. V usage is TRBV27 and J usage is TRBJ2-5, with TRBD1 identical over 7 bases. V was pared by 8 bases and J by 1 base, with 10 bases of the junction left unmatched. The CDR3 spans 15 residues. Germline values: CDR1 MNHEY, CDR2 SMNVEV (reference sequence). CDR3 in amino acids: CASGHNRGSQETQYF. CDR3 in DNA: TGTGCCAGCGGACACAACAGGGGCTCCCAAGAGACCCAGTACTTC.

The rearrangement links TRBV7-6 to TRBJ1-5; no definite D call. The CDR3 consists of 14 residues. Germline V gene lookup returns CDR1 SGHVS and CDR2 FNYEAQ. Trimming removed 1 base from V and 7 bases from J, with 11 bases in between. As DNA, the CDR3 is TGTGCCAGCAGCTTAGTGGAGAGAGAGCAGCCCCAGCATTTT. It codes for CASSLVEREQPQHF. The full variable domain, in which reference TRBV7-6 and TRBJ1-5 provide the parts outside the CDR3, is GAGVSQSPRYKVTKRGQDVALRCDPISGHVSLYWYRQALGQGPEFLTYFNYEAQQDKSGLPNDRFSAERPEGSISTLTIQRTEQRDSAMYRCASSLVEREQPQHFGDGTRLSIL.

The chain employs TRBV7-6 and TRBJ2-7; the D is unclear. Trimming shortened V by 5 bases and J by 0 bases, and 17 bases separated the two germline ends. The germline V gene has CDR1 SGHVS and CDR2 FNYEAQ. The CDR3 runs to 16 residues. DNA for the CDR3: TGTGCCAGCAGCCGAGCCGGGCCCCCGAGCTCCTACGAGCAGTACTTC. Protein: CASSRAGPPSSYEQYF.